The entry below describes one TCR beta chain. The sample belongs to a study of blood T cell repertoires in COVID-19. As for the study in general: Acute and convalescent COVID-19 samples came from the United States, Italy and Spain.

Trimming pared 2 bases from V and 5 bases from J, leaving 13 bases between. The germline CDR1 and CDR2 sequences are MNHEY and SVGAGI. The CDR3 has 15 residues. As originally analysed: Amplified reference gene primers provided the basis for estimating nucleated cell counts. TCRdb keeps only in-frame clones here, not all; method: immunoSEQ multiplex PCR. That table supplies the V and J calls and clone size; D and trimming were determined from the DNA. This repertoire shows 290,000 or so clones, about 82% found once; its top ten account for 5.1%. The sample taken for sequencing was peripheral blood. This clonotype was obtained from a man aged 50-60 years with active or convalescent COVID-19. This chain uses TRBV6-5 with TRBJ1-5; D might be TRBD1 (5 bases). This CDR3 reads CASSYRTGRDQPQHF. CDR3 coding DNA: TGTGCCAGCAGTTACAGAACAGGTCGCGATCAGCCCCAGCATTTT.